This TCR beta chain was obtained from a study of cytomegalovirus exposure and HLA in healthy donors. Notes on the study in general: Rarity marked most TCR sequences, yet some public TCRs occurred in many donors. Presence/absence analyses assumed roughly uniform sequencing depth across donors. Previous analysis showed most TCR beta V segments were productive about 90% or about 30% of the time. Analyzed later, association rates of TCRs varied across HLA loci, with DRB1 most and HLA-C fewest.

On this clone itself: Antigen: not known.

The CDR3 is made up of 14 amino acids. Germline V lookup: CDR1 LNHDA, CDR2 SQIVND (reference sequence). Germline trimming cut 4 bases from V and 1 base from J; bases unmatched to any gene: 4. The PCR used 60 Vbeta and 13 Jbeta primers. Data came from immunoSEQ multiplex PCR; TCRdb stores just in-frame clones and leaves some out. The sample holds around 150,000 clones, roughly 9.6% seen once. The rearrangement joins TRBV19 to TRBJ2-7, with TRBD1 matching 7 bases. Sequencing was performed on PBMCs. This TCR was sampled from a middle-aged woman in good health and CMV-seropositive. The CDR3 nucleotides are TGTGCCAGTAGTAAAGACAGGGCTTCCTACGAGCAGTACTTC. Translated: CASSKDRASYEQYF.